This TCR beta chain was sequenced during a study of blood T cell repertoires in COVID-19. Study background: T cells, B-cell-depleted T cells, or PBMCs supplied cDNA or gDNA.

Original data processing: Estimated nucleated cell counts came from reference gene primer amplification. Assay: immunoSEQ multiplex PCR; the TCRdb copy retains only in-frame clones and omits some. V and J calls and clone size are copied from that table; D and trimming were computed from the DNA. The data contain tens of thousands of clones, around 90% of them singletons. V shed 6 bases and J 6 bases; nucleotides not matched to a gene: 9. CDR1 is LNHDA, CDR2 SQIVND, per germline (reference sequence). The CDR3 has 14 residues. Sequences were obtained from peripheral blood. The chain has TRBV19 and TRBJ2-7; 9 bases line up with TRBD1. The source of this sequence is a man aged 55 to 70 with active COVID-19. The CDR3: CASSIRTGVGEQYF. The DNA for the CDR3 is TGTGCCAGTAGCATTCGGACAGGGGTCGGCGAGCAGTACTTC. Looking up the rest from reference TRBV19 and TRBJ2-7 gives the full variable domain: DGGITQSPKYLFRKEGQNVTLSCEQNLNHDAMYWYRQDPGQGLRLIYYSQIVNDFQKGDIAEGYSVSREKKESFPLTVTSAQKNPTAFYLCASSIRTGVGEQYFGPGTRLTVT.